The 16 T cell receptor beta chains below all came from one sample that was sequenced in a study of post-analysis software for immune sequencing data (dated by TCRdb to between 2015 and 2017). Results and caveats for the whole study, not just this receptor: Patients showed significantly higher frequencies than controls for five TRBV segments, among them TRBV5-6, TRBV5-1 and TRBV20-1.

Which antigens these TCRs recognize remains unknown. The library came from PCR. This sample was sequenced with an Illumina HiSeq 2500. To reduce PCR and sequencing biases, unique molecular identifiers were incorporated into the TCR beta cDNA libraries. TCRdb reran the public reads through fastp at Q25 and MiXCR, keeping productive beta chains. Identical CDR3 proteins give one entry, which carries the most common genes and DNA. For this sample there are about 560,000 distinct CDR3 sequences; roughly 40% appear just once. Around 1.7% of the sample is held by the ten biggest clonotypes. The sequenced sample consisted of blood. The source is a girl between 10 and 17 years old with multiple sclerosis.

The rearrangement links TRBV12-3 or TRBV12-4 to TRBJ2-1; D not resolved. Trimming pared 5 bases from V and 6 bases from J, leaving 20 bases between. The length of the CDR3 is 16 residues. This CDR3 reads CASSPPGRPVGNEQFF. The CDR3 DNA reads as TGTGCCAGCAGTCCTCCGGGCCGACCAGTGGGCAATGAGCAGTTCTTC.

The V gene is TRBV5-1, the J gene TRBJ2-7; a possible D gene is TRBD1 (7 bases). The CDR3 is made up of 15 amino acids. Per the germline V gene, CDR1 is SGHRS and CDR2 is YFSETQ. The ends were cut back, 0 bases at V and 2 bases at J, with 12 bases in the middle. Here the CDR3 DNA reads TGCGCCAGCAGCTTGGAGGGCAGGGGGGCCTACGAGCAGTACTTC. Its translation is CASSLEGRGAYEQYF.

This clonotype was observed a few times. This chain links TRBV28 with TRBJ2-7; 7 positions agree with TRBD1. The germline V gene has CDR1 MDHEN and CDR2 SYDVKM. The length of the CDR3 is 14 residues. V trimming: 10 bases; J trimming: 5 bases; junction bases outside the gene matches: 14. CDR3 in DNA: TGTGCCACCGAGTACAGGGAAGGGGGCAACGAGCAGTACTTC. Translation: CATEYREGGNEQYF.

CDR3 region: CSVEGGLAGGTTYNEQFF. The CDR3 coding sequence is TGCAGCGTTGAGGGGGGCCTAGCGGGAGGAACCACCTACAATGAGCAGTTCTTC. The chain combines TRBV29-1 with TRBJ2-1; 11 bases are shared with TRBD2. CDR3 length equals 18 residues. V lost 3 bases, J lost 2 bases, and 12 bases stayed unmatched. The germline gives CDR1 SQVTM, CDR2 ANQGSEA.

V and J are TRBV2 and TRBJ2-7; 7 bases are a match to TRBD1. Germline V lookup: CDR1 SNHLY, CDR2 FYNNEI. This CDR3 comprises 15 residues. V lost 0 bases and J lost 6; bases outside the gene matches: 8. As DNA, the CDR3 is TGTGCCAGCAGTGAAGCGCACGGACAGGTAGGCGAGCAGTACTTC. The encoded protein is CASSEAHGQVGEQYF.

V and J are TRBV5-1 and TRBJ2-7; D may be TRBD1 or TRBD2 (5 bases each). The V gene lost 8 bases and the J gene lost 7 bases, with 22 bases spanning the gap. The CDR3 runs to 14 residues. Germline V gene lookup returns CDR1 SGHRS and CDR2 YFSETQ. The CDR3 nucleotides are TGCGCCAGATCCTCGGGACGGGGCGCTAATGAGCAGTACTTC. Amino acid sequence: CARSSGRGANEQYF.

The chain joins TRBV2 to TRBJ1-2, with unresolved D. V was trimmed by 1 base and J by 8 bases, leaving 14 bases between them. CDR1 and CDR2 from the germline V gene are SNHLY and FYNNEI. The CDR3 is made up of 14 amino acids. The CDR3: CASSEGVWSSGYTF. The CDR3 nucleotides are TGTGCCAGCAGTGAAGGGGTATGGAGTAGCGGCTACACCTTC.

This clonotype turned up a few times. This rearrangement joins TRBV5-5 to TRBJ2-7; 9 positions agree with TRBD1. This CDR3 has 15 residues. CDR1 SGHKS and CDR2 YYEKEE come from the germline V gene (reference sequence). With V trimmed by 0 bases and J by 3 bases, 4 bases remained unmatched. The CDR3 sequence is CASSLGGTGIYEQYF. The CDR3 nucleotides are TGTGCCAGCAGCTTGGGCGGGACAGGGATCTACGAGCAGTACTTC.

This chain uses TRBV27 with TRBJ2-1, with TRBD2 matching over 10 bases. Germline values: CDR1 MNHEY, CDR2 SMNVEV (reference sequence). The CDR3 spans 18 residues. The junction had 5 bases not matched to a gene; V was cut back by 0 bases and J by 0 bases. CDR3 DNA sequence: TGTGCCAGCAGTTTATCCTCCCGGACTAGCGGCTCCTACAATGAGCAGTTCTTC. Amino acids: CASSLSSRTSGSYNEQFF.

The sample holds a few counts of this clonotype. The chain recombines TRBV6-5 with TRBJ2-3; 15 positions agree with TRBD2. CDR1 MNHEY and CDR2 SVGAGI come from the germline V gene. This CDR3 contains 14 residues. Unmatched junction bases numbered 1, after V lost 5 bases and J lost 7 bases. The CDR3 DNA follows: TGTGCCAGCAGTGGGACTAGCGGGAGGTATACGCAGTATTTT. Translated, it gives CASSGTSGRYTQYF.

The chain joins TRBV20-1 to TRBJ2-5; 8 bases align to TRBD2. The V segment lost 5 bases and the J segment 2 bases; nucleotides outside the gene matches: 7. Germline V lookup: CDR1 DFQATT, CDR2 SNEGSKA (reference sequence). The CDR3 contains 14 residues. CDR3 in DNA: TGCAGTGCTGATGGGACTAGAACACAAGAGACCCAGTACTTC. Encoded protein: CSADGTRTQETQYF.

This clonotype has only a few counts. The chain's CDR3 is CASSLTRAGPDTQYF. CDR3 nucleotide sequence: TGTGCCAGCAGCTTAACGCGGGCGGGTCCAGATACGCAGTATTTT. The rearrangement links TRBV7-2 to TRBJ2-3; tentative D call: TRBD2 (5 bases). The CDR3 loop spans 15 amino acids. Germline V gene data show CDR1 as SGHTA and CDR2 as FQGNSA. V was shortened by 2 bases and J by 4 bases, with 13 bases between the two germline ends.

The chain uses TRBV7-8 and TRBJ2-7; 8 bases line up with TRBD2. TRBJ2-5 explains the end of the DNA better; the J call may be wrong. This CDR3 contains 16 residues. In germline, CDR1 is SGHVS, CDR2 FQNEAQ. The CDR3 sequence is CASSATSGAAGETQYF. The CDR3 coding sequence is TGTGCCAGCAGCGCTACTAGCGGTGCCGCCGGGGAGACCCAGTACTTC.

With respect to this clonotype: Its ends do not fully match the called genes, so a read error is possible. This chain uses TRBV12-3 or TRBV12-4 with TRBJ2-1, with D unresolved. CDR3 length: 14 amino acids. Here the CDR3 reads CASTSGSRWNVQFF. CDR3 bases: TGTGCCAGCACTTCCGGGTCAAGGTGGAATGTGCAGTTCTTC.

The chain is built from TRBV7-9 and TRBJ1-1, with D perhaps matching TRBD1 (5 bases). Germline V gene data show CDR1 as SEHNR and CDR2 as FQNEAQ (reference sequence). With 5 bases removed from V and 1 base from J, the gap between germline ends came to 26 bases. The CDR3 contains 19 residues. CDR3 in amino acids: CASSPTPYLRQIKNTEAFF. In nucleotides, the CDR3 is TGTGCCAGCAGCCCGACACCTTACTTAAGACAGATCAAGAACACTGAAGCTTTCTTT. Looking up the rest from reference TRBV7-9 and TRBJ1-1 gives the full variable domain: DTGVSQNPRHKITKRGQNVTFRCDPISEHNRLYWYRQTLGQGPEFLTYFQNEAQLEKSRLLSDRFSAERPKGSFSTLEIQRTEQGDSAMYLCASSPTPYLRQIKNTEAFFGQGTRLTVV.

This clonotype was observed a single time. The rearrangement uses TRBV20-1 and TRBJ2-1; 8 nucleotides line up with TRBD2. Germline trimming cut 3 bases from V and 3 bases from J; bases unmatched to any gene: 7. CDR1 and CDR2 from the germline V gene are DFQATT and SNEGSKA (reference sequence). CDR3 length: 15 residues. Here the CDR3 DNA reads TGCAGTGCTAGGGACCGGGAGGGTGACTACAATGAGCAGTTCTTC. Translation gives CSARDREGDYNEQFF.